The TCR beta chain described here comes from a study of molecular identifiers for immune sequencing clone quantification. There are 16 residues in the CDR3. V was trimmed by 4 bases and J by 0 bases, leaving 13 bases between them. Germline V gives CDR1 MGHRA, CDR2 YSYEKL. TCRdb re-called the PCR reads with MiXCR, one entry per CDR3 protein. Of 88,000 or so distinct CDR3 sequences in the sample, approximately 22% were seen once. This clonotype was observed at least ten times. This TCR derives from a human donor in good health. Some libraries in this study had Jurkat cell RNA spiked in. The chain carries TRBV4-1 and TRBJ1-3; a weak D match, TRBD1 (5 bases). The specimen was naive CD8+ T cells from blood, with Jurkat cell RNA spiked in. Subset here: FACS-sorted CD8+CD4-CCR7+CD45RA+ naive T cells. The CDR3 reads CASSPSPGISGNTIYF. CDR3 DNA sequence: TGCGCCAGCAGCCCCAGCCCAGGGATCTCTGGAAACACCATATATTTT.